These T cell receptor beta chains were read from a single sample in a study of PD-1 blockade in classical Hodgkin lymphoma. Assay used: immunoSEQ multiplex PCR; TCRdb lists only in-frame clones, some missing. The profile shows about 20,000 clones, approximately 84% of them singletons. Sequencing used CD8+ T cells from blood, obtained before the fourth cycle of nivolumab. These receptors were collected from a human donor with classical Hodgkin lymphoma. Each CDR3 is given with its conserved first and last residue. Fields, in order: J gene, clone size, V gene, D gene, CDR3 DNA, CDR3 protein. A D gene is named only where the DNA matches it firmly. Expanded clones get a size class; other rows say once, few or many, or leave the size out.

j_gene: TRBJ1-6
abundance: NA
v_gene: TRBV19
d_gene: NA
CDR3nt: TGTGCCAGTAGTTACCCCGGCAGTACCTCTAATTCACCCCTCCACTTT
CDR3aa: CASSYPGSTSNSPLHF

j_gene: TRBJ2-1
abundance: NA
v_gene: TRBV4-2
d_gene: TRBD1
CDR3nt: TGTGCCAGCAGCCCGGACAGGTCCTACAATGAGCAGTTCTTC
CDR3aa: CASSPDRSYNEQFF

j_gene: TRBJ2-7
abundance: NA
v_gene: TRBV6-4
d_gene: NA
CDR3nt: TGTGCCAGCAGCCTCGGGGGCTACGAGCAGTACTTC
CDR3aa: CASSLGGYEQYF

j_gene: TRBJ2-7
abundance: once
v_gene: TRBV7-3
d_gene: NA
CDR3nt: TGTGCCAGCAGCTTATCGGAGGACTACGAGCAGTACTTC
CDR3aa: CASSLSEDYEQYF

j_gene: TRBJ1-2
abundance: NA
v_gene: TRBV7-9
d_gene: NA
CDR3nt: TGTGCCAGCAGCTTAGTTTCTCAGGACCCTAACTATGGCTACACCTTC
CDR3aa: CASSLVSQDPNYGYTF

j_gene: TRBJ1-1
abundance: NA
v_gene: TRBV5-4
d_gene: TRBD1
CDR3nt: TGTGCCAGCAGCTTGGCCCAGGGGGGCACTGAAGCTTTCTTT
CDR3aa: CASSLAQGGTEAFF

j_gene: TRBJ2-1
abundance: NA
v_gene: TRBV15
d_gene: TRBD2
CDR3nt: TGTGCCACCATGGCGGGGGCCTACAATGAGCAGTTCTTC
CDR3aa: CATMAGAYNEQFF

j_gene: TRBJ1-2
abundance: NA
v_gene: TRBV18
d_gene: NA
CDR3nt: TGTGCCAGCTCACCCCTGGGGGGCAGGAGCGACTATGGCTACACCTTC
CDR3aa: CASSPLGGRSDYGYTF

j_gene: TRBJ1-1
abundance: NA
v_gene: TRBV7-9
d_gene: NA
CDR3nt: TGTGCCAGCAGCTTCCGGGGCCGAACGGCTTTCTTT
CDR3aa: CASSFRGRTAFF

j_gene: TRBJ2-7
abundance: few
v_gene: TRBV6-5
d_gene: NA
CDR3nt: TGTGCCACCCGAGAGGGACTCGCGGGAGAGCAGTACTTC
CDR3aa: CATREGLAGEQYF

j_gene: TRBJ1-1
abundance: NA
v_gene: TRBV2
d_gene: NA
CDR3nt: TGTGCCAGCAGACTGGGGGGCACTCTAAATGGAGCTTTCTTT
CDR3aa: CASRLGGTLNGAFF

j_gene: TRBJ1-2
abundance: NA
v_gene: TRBV6-5
d_gene: NA
CDR3nt: TGTGCCAGCAGTTACTCGTCCAGGCTTCATTTGGTGGGCTACACCTTC
CDR3aa: CASSYSSRLHLVGYTF

j_gene: TRBJ1-2
abundance: NA
v_gene: TRBV4-1
d_gene: NA
CDR3nt: TGCGCCAGCAGCCAAGATTCCCTGGGTTTCGGCTATGGCTACACCTTC
CDR3aa: CASSQDSLGFGYGYTF

j_gene: TRBJ2-7
abundance: NA
v_gene: TRBV12-5
d_gene: TRBD1
CDR3nt: TGTGCTAGTGGTTTGGGGGGACAGGGGGCGAGGGAGCAGTACTTC
CDR3aa: CASGLGGQGAREQYF

j_gene: TRBJ2-7
abundance: NA
v_gene: TRBV11-2
d_gene: TRBD1
CDR3nt: TGTGCCAGCAGATTTACGGGACAGGGCTCCTACGAGCAGTACTTC
CDR3aa: CASRFTGQGSYEQYF

j_gene: TRBJ1-1
abundance: NA
v_gene: TRBV7-2
d_gene: TRBD1
CDR3nt: TGTGCCAGCAGCTTAGACCCGGGGACAGCTGAAGCTTTCTTT
CDR3aa: CASSLDPGTAEAFF

j_gene: TRBJ2-7
abundance: NA
v_gene: TRBV19
d_gene: TRBD1
CDR3nt: TGTGCCAGTAGCCTTGGACAGGTCGAGCAGTACTTC
CDR3aa: CASSLGQVEQYF

j_gene: TRBJ1-3
abundance: NA
v_gene: TRBV7-9
d_gene: TRBD1
CDR3nt: TGTGCCAGCAGCTCCCCCCAGGGGGCGGCTGGAAACACCATATATTTT
CDR3aa: CASSSPQGAAGNTIYF

j_gene: TRBJ2-5
abundance: once
v_gene: TRBV28
d_gene: NA
CDR3nt: TGTGCCAGCAGTTTAACCCCGGGGGCAGAGACCCAGTACTTC
CDR3aa: CASSLTPGAETQYF

j_gene: TRBJ2-5
abundance: once
v_gene: TRBV5-6
d_gene: TRBD1
CDR3nt: TGTGCCAGCAGCTTTGACAGGGTAGAGACCCAGTACTTC
CDR3aa: CASSFDRVETQYF

j_gene: TRBJ2-1
abundance: NA
v_gene: TRBV7-9
d_gene: NA
CDR3nt: TGTGCCAGCAGCGATAGGGTATTAAGCTCCTACAATGAGCAGTTCTTC
CDR3aa: CASSDRVLSSYNEQFF

j_gene: TRBJ1-2
abundance: NA
v_gene: TRBV6-5
d_gene: NA
CDR3nt: TGTGCCAGCAGTTACTCAGGGGGTTATGGCTACACCTTC
CDR3aa: CASSYSGGYGYTF

j_gene: TRBJ1-5
abundance: NA
v_gene: TRBV6-5
d_gene: NA
CDR3nt: TGTGCCAGCAGTTACTCGACGGCAGGGAATCAGCCCCAGCATTTT
CDR3aa: CASSYSTAGNQPQHF

j_gene: TRBJ1-1
abundance: NA
v_gene: TRBV19
d_gene: NA
CDR3nt: TGTGCCAGTAGTGTTGGGGGTTTGGTTGGAGCTTTCTTT
CDR3aa: CASSVGGLVGAFF

j_gene: TRBJ1-5
abundance: medium-sized
v_gene: TRBV4-1
d_gene: NA
CDR3nt: TGCGCCAGCAGCGCCTTGGACACCCATAGCAATCAGCCCCAGCATTTT
CDR3aa: CASSALDTHSNQPQHF

j_gene: TRBJ1-5
abundance: NA
v_gene: TRBV19
d_gene: NA
CDR3nt: TGTGCCAGTAGTATTCAGGACAGCCGAGACAATCAGCCCCAGCATTTT
CDR3aa: CASSIQDSRDNQPQHF

j_gene: TRBJ1-5
abundance: NA
v_gene: TRBV10-3
d_gene: NA
CDR3nt: TGTGCCATCAGTCTTTCGGAGATGGGCAATCAGCCCCAGCATTTT
CDR3aa: CAISLSEMGNQPQHF

j_gene: TRBJ1-2
abundance: NA
v_gene: TRBV5-1
d_gene: NA
CDR3nt: TGCGCCAGCAGCTTGGGGGGGCCGCTGGAGGGGTACACCTTC
CDR3aa: CASSLGGPLEGYTF

j_gene: TRBJ2-2
abundance: NA
v_gene: TRBV7-9
d_gene: NA
CDR3nt: TGTGCCAGCAGCCCCTTCGATCGGGAGCTGTTTTTT
CDR3aa: CASSPFDRELFF

j_gene: TRBJ2-5
abundance: NA
v_gene: TRBV14
d_gene: NA
CDR3nt: TGTGCCAGCAGCTCCCTCCTGGGGGGGCGGGAGACCCAGTACTTC
CDR3aa: CASSSLLGGRETQYF

j_gene: TRBJ2-7
abundance: NA
v_gene: TRBV6-6
d_gene: NA
CDR3nt: TGTGCCAGCAGCCCCTCAGTCACTAGAGTCGGCGAGCAGTACTTC
CDR3aa: CASSPSVTRVGEQYF